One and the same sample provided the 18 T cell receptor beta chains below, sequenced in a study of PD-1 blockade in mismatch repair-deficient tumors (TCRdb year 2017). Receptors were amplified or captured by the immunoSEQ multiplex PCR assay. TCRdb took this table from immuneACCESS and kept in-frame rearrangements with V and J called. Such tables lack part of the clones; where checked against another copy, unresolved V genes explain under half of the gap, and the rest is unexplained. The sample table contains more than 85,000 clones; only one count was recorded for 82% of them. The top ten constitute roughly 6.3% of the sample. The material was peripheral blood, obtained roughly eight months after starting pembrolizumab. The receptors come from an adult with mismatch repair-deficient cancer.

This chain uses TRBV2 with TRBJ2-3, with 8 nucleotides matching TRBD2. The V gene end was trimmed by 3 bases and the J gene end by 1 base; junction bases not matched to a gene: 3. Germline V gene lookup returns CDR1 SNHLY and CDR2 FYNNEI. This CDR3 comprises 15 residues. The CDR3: CASSDYGRGTDTQYF. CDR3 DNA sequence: TGTGCCAGCAGTGATTACGGGAGGGGCACAGATACGCAGTATTTT.

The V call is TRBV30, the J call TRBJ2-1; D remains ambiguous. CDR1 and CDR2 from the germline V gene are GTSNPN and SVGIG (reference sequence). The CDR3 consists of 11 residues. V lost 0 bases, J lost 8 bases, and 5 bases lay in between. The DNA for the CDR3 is TGTGCCTGGAGTGTACCCTATGAGCAGTTCTTC. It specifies CAWSVPYEQFF.

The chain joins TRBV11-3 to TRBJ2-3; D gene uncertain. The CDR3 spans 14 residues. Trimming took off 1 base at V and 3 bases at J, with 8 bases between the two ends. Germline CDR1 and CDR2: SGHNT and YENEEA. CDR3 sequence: CASSLGPATDTQYF. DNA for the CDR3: TGTGCCAGCAGCTTAGGGCCGGCGACAGATACGCAGTATTTT.

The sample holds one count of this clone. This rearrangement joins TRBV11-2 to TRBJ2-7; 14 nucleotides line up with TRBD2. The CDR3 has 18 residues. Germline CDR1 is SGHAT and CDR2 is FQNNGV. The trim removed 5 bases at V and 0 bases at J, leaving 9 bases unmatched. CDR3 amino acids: CASSVKTSGRDYSYEQYF. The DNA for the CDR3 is TGTGCCAGCAGCGTAAAGACTAGCGGGAGGGACTACTCCTACGAGCAGTACTTC.

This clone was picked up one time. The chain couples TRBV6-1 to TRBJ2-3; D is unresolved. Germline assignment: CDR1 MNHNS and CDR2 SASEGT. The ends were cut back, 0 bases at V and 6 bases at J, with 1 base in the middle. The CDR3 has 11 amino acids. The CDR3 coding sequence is TGTGCCAGCAGTGAAGCGGATACGCAGTATTTT. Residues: CASSEADTQYF.

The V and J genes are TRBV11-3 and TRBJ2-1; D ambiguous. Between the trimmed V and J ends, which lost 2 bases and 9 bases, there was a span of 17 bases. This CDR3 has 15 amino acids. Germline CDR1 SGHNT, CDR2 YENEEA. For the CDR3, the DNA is TGTGCCAGCAGCTTAATCCCCAATACACGGACTGAGCAGTTCTTC. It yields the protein CASSLIPNTRTEQFF.

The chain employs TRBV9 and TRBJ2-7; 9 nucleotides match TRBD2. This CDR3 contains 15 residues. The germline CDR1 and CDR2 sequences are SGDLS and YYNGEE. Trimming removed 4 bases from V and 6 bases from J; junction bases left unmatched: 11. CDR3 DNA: TGTGCCAGCAGCCCCCGCCCTAGCGGGAAAGGCGAGCAGTACTTC. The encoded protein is CASSPRPSGKGEQYF.

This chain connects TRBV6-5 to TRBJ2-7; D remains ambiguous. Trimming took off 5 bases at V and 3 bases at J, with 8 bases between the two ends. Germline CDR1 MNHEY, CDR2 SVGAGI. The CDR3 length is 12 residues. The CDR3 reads CASSEGHYEQYF. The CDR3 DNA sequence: TGTGCCAGCAGTGAAGGGCACTACGAGCAGTACTTC.

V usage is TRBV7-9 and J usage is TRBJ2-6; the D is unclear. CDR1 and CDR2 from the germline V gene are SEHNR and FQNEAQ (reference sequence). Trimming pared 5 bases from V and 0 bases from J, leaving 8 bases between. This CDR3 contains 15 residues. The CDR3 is CASSGSFSGANVLTF. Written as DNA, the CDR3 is TGTGCCAGCAGCGGCTCGTTCTCTGGGGCCAACGTCCTGACTTTC.

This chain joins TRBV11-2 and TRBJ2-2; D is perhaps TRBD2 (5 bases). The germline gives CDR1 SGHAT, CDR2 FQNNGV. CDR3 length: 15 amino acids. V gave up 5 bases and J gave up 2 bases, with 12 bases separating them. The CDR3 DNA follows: TGTGCCAGCAGCCAGAACAGCGGTAACACCGGGGAGCTGTTTTTT. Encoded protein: CASSQNSGNTGELFF.

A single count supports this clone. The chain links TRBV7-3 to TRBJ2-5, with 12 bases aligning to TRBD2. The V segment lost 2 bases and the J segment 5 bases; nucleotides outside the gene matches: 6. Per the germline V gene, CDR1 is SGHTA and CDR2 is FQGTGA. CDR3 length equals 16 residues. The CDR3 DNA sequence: TGTGCCAGCAGCTTAGAACTAGCGGGAGGAACTGAGACCCAGTACTTC. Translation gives CASSLELAGGTETQYF. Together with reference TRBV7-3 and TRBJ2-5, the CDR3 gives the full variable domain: GAGVSQTPSNKVTEKGKYVELRCDPISGHTALYWYRQSLGQGPEFLIYFQGTGAADDSGLPNDRFFAVRPEGSVSTLKIQRTERGDSAVYLCASSLELAGGTETQYFGPGTRLLVL.

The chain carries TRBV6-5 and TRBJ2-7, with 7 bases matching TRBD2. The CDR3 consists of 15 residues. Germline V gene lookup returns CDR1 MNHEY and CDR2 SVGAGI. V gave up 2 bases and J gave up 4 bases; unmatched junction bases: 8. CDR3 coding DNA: TGTGCCAGCAGTTACGGAGCGGGACCACTTTACGAGCAGTACTTC. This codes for CASSYGAGPLYEQYF.

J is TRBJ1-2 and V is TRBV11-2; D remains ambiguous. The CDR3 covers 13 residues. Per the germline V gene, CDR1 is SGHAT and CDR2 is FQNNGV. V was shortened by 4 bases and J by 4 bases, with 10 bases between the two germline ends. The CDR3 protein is CASSSPLGYGYTF. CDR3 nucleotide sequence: TGTGCCAGCAGCTCGCCCCTCGGCTATGGCTACACCTTC.

CDR3 loop: CASGRPNTEAFF. As DNA, the CDR3 is TGTGCCAGCGGCAGGCCGAACACTGAAGCTTTCTTT. The chain has TRBV2 and TRBJ1-1; D not resolved. CDR1 and CDR2 from the germline V gene are SNHLY and FYNNEI. This CDR3 has 12 amino acids. Trimming took 8 bases from V and 1 from J, leaving 8 bases between them. The full variable domain, its missing parts supplied by reference TRBV2 and TRBJ1-1, is EPEVTQTPSHQVTQMGQEVILRCVPISNHLYFYWYRQILGQKVEFLVSFYNNEISEKSEIFDDQFSVERPDGSNFTLKIRSTKLEDSAMYFCASGRPNTEAFFGQGTRLTVV.

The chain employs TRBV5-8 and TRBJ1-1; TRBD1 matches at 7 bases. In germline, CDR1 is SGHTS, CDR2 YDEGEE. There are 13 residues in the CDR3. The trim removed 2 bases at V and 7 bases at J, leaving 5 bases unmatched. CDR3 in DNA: TGTGCCAGCAGCTTAGGGGGACAGCGTGAAGCTTTCTTT. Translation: CASSLGGQREAFF. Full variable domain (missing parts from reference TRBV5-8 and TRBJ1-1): EAGVTQSPTHLIKTRGQQATLRCSPISGHTSVYWYQQALGLGLQFLLWYDEGEERNRGNFPPRFSGRQFPNYSSELNVNALELEDSALYLCASSLGGQREAFFGQGTRLTVV.

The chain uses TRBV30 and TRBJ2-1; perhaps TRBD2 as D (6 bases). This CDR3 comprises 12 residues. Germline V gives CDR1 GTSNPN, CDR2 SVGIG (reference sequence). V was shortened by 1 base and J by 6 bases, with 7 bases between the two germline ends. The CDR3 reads CAWSAGGNEQFF. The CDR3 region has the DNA TGTGCCTGGAGTGCCGGGGGCAATGAGCAGTTCTTC. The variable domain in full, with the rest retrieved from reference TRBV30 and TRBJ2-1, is SQTIHQWPATLVQPVGSPLSLECTVEGTSNPNLYWYRQAAGRGLQLLFYSVGIGQISSEVPQNLSASRPQDRQFILSSKKLLLSDSGFYLCAWSAGGNEQFFGPGTRLTVL.

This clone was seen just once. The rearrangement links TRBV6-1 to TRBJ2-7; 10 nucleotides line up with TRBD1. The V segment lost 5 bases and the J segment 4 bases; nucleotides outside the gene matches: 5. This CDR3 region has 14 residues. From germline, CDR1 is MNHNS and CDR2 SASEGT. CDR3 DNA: TGTGCCAGCAGTCAAAGGACAGGGGGATACGAGCAGTACTTC. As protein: CASSQRTGGYEQYF.

The CDR3 loop is CASSLGDWETQYF. Here the CDR3 DNA reads TGTGCCAGCAGCTTAGGGGACTGGGAGACCCAGTACTTC. The chain is built from TRBV5-5 and TRBJ2-5; maybe TRBD2 (6 bases). The CDR3 length is 13 residues. CDR1 and CDR2 from the germline V gene are SGHKS and YYEKEE (reference sequence). V lost 2 bases and J lost 5, with 10 bases in between. Complete variable domain (other parts from reference TRBV5-5 and TRBJ2-5): DAGVTQSPTHLIKTRGQQVTLRCSPISGHKSVSWYQQVLGQGPQFIFQYYEKEERGRGNFPDRFSARQFPNYSSELNVNALLLGDSALYLCASSLGDWETQYFGPGTRLLVL.